The 22 T cell receptor beta chains listed next were all sequenced from one sample in a study of T cells after yellow fever vaccination (dated by TCRdb to the late 2010s). Library generation was performed with 5' RACE. Sequenced using an Illumina HiSeq 2500. TCRdb handled the public reads itself, with Q25 trimming in fastp and clone calling in MiXCR, and kept productive beta chains. Rows matching on CDR3 protein sequence are summarized as one entry with the most common DNA and genes. In all, the sample holds about 630,000 distinct CDR3 sequences, and 9% to 15% of those were seen once. The biggest ten clones account for 15% of the sample. The treatment or condition label on this specimen signifies: live attenuated yellow fever vaccine strain. The material sequenced was PBMCs, taken on the day of the yellow fever booster vaccination. These receptors all come from a young man who received the YFV17D yellow fever vaccine.

This clonotype turned up a few times. The chain uses TRBV3-1 and TRBJ2-7, with 9 nucleotides matching TRBD2. V was clipped by 0 bases and J by 6 bases; unmatched bases: 9. Germline V gene sequence: CDR1 LGHDT, CDR2 YNNKEL (reference sequence). CDR3 size: 16 residues. The CDR3 DNA follows: TGTGCCAGCAGCCAAGATCGTCTAGCGGGAAGCAGCGAGCAGTACTTC. Residues: CASSQDRLAGSSEQYF.

With regard to this clonotype: Compared with germline, one end of the junction differs, possibly owing to a read error. V usage is TRBV2 and J usage is TRBJ2-2; no clear D. The germline gives CDR1 SNHLY, CDR2 FYNNEI. CDR3 size: 14 residues. The DNA for the CDR3 is TGTGACAGCAGTGATCAGATCAACACCGGGGAGCTGTTTTTT. This translates into CDSSDQINTGELFF.

This clonotype was picked up many times. J is TRBJ2-1 and V is TRBV28; TRBD2 agrees at 7 bases. The length of the CDR3 is 15 residues. Germline lookup yields CDR1 MDHEN and CDR2 SYDVKM. The ends lost 6 bases at V and 2 bases at J; junction bases unmatched: 7. DNA of the CDR3: TGTGCCAGCAGCCCCGGGGGGAGGACCTACAATGAGCAGTTCTTC. This encodes CASSPGGRTYNEQFF.

The V gene is TRBV3-1, the J gene TRBJ2-1; 7 bases agree with TRBD2. The CDR3 runs to 16 residues. V lost 9 bases, J lost 0 bases, and 11 bases stayed unmatched. CDR1 LGHDT and CDR2 YNNKEL come from the germline V gene (reference sequence). The CDR3 here is CARPAKRGSSYNEQFF. Written as DNA, the CDR3 is TGTGCCAGACCTGCTAAGCGGGGAAGCTCCTACAATGAGCAGTTCTTC.

The chain couples TRBV20-1 to TRBJ2-2; D remains unclear. This CDR3 has 12 residues. The germline gives CDR1 DFQATT, CDR2 SNEGSKA (reference sequence). V was cut by 1 base and J by 5 bases, with 5 bases left in between. The CDR3: CSARAGTGELFF. The CDR3 DNA reads as TGCAGTGCTAGAGCGGGTACCGGGGAGCTGTTTTTT.

This clonotype has at least ten counts. The rearrangement links TRBV10-3 to TRBJ2-3, with 10 nucleotides matching TRBD2. Germline V gene data show CDR1 as ENHRY and CDR2 as SYGVKD. Germline trimming cut 7 bases from V and 4 bases from J; bases unmatched to any gene: 5. The length of the CDR3 is 14 residues. The CDR3 coding sequence is TGTGCCATCACTAGCGGGAGAGACGCAGATACGCAGTATTTT. It yields the protein CAITSGRDADTQYF.

This clonotype turned up a few times. The V call is TRBV24-1, the J call TRBJ1-1; perhaps TRBD1 as D (6 bases). Deletions cut 7 bases from V and 4 bases from J, with 6 bases between. The CDR3 covers 11 residues. CDR1 KGHDR and CDR2 SFDVKD come from the germline V gene. CDR3: CATSRGTEAFF. The CDR3 DNA reads as TGTGCCACCAGCAGGGGCACTGAAGCTTTCTTT.

The chain carries TRBV20-1 and TRBJ2-3, with 10 nucleotides matching TRBD2. CDR3 length: 15 amino acids. Germline V lookup: CDR1 DFQATT, CDR2 SNEGSKA (reference sequence). Trimming removed 5 bases from V and 2 bases from J; junction bases left unmatched: 7. CDR3 region: CSAFPAGGPTDTQYF. CDR3 bases: TGCAGTGCTTTCCCAGCGGGAGGGCCCACAGATACGCAGTATTTT.

The table lists this clonotype with a few counts. The rearrangement joins TRBV10-3 to TRBJ2-7, with no clear D. Trimming stripped 3 bases from V and 0 bases from J, with 6 bases between. This CDR3 has 13 amino acids. CDR1 and CDR2 (germline): ENHRY, SYGVKD. The CDR3 DNA reads TGTGCCATCAGTGAAGGATTCTCCTACGAGCAGTACTTC. Translated, it gives CAISEGFSYEQYF.

The rearrangement uses TRBV12-3 or TRBV12-4 and TRBJ2-7; no firm D call. This CDR3 contains 13 residues. V shed 2 bases and J shed 4 bases, with 9 bases lying between them. The CDR3 sequence is CASSLILEYEQYF. The CDR3 DNA sequence: TGTGCCAGCAGTTTAATCTTGGAGTACGAGCAGTACTTC.

This clonotype was detected only a few times. The chain recombines TRBV18 with TRBJ2-7; TRBD1 matches 8 bases. The CDR3 runs to 14 residues. CDR1 and CDR2 (germline): KGHSH, LQKENI. V shed 5 bases and J 3 bases; nucleotides not matched to a gene: 6. DNA of the CDR3: TGTGCCAGCTCAACTCAGGGGGCAAACTACGAGCAGTACTTC. This codes for CASSTQGANYEQYF.

In its sample, this clonotype was seen a few times. J is TRBJ2-1 and V is TRBV12-3 or TRBV12-4; D might be TRBD1 (5 bases). The CDR3 covers 14 residues. V lost 6 bases and J lost 10, with 19 bases in between. CDR3 DNA: TGTGCCAGCAGCCCCCCGTTGGGGCGAAAGGAGCAGTTCTTC. Protein: CASSPPLGRKEQFF.

This clonotype was seen a few times. V and J are TRBV28 and TRBJ1-6, with 7 bases aligning to TRBD1. CDR3 length: 14 amino acids. Germline trimming cut 2 bases from V and 9 bases from J; bases unmatched to any gene: 4. Per germline, CDR1 MDHEN and CDR2 SYDVKM. The DNA of the CDR3 is TGTGCCAGCAGTTTAACAGGGGAGGCTTCACCCCTCCACTTT. Translating it yields CASSLTGEASPLHF.

The chain recombines TRBV2 with TRBJ2-2; D may be TRBD2 (5 bases). Trimming cost V 3 bases and J 9 bases, with 11 bases left between them. CDR1 is SNHLY, CDR2 FYNNEI, per germline. The CDR3 runs 13 residues. CDR3 DNA: TGTGCCAGCAGTGACCAGGCGGGTTGGGAGCTGTTTTTT. Its protein product is CASSDQAGWELFF.

This clonotype was recorded at least ten times. The rearrangement uses TRBV6-2 or TRBV6-3 and TRBJ1-5; D might be TRBD1 (5 bases). The CDR3 sequence is 13 residues long. CDR1 and CDR2 (germline): MNHEY, SVGEGT. The germline V and J ends were trimmed by 2 bases and 5 bases, with 7 bases remaining between them. The DNA for the CDR3 is TGTGCCAGCAGTTACAGGGACGATCAGCCCCAGCATTTT. Its protein is CASSYRDDQPQHF.

The J gene is TRBJ2-2, the V gene TRBV10-3, with TRBD2 matching over 10 bases. V gave up 6 bases and J gave up 0 bases; unmatched junction bases: 10. Germline lookup yields CDR1 ENHRY and CDR2 SYGVKD. The CDR3 covers 18 residues. CDR3: CAISGQGLAYANTGELFF. Here the CDR3 DNA reads TGTGCCATCAGCGGACAGGGACTAGCGTACGCGAACACCGGGGAGCTGTTTTTT.

The chain is built from TRBV3-1 and TRBJ2-2; D tentatively reads TRBD1 or TRBD2 (5 bases each). With 0 bases removed from V and 6 bases from J, the gap between germline ends came to 14 bases. In germline, CDR1 is LGHDT, CDR2 YNNKEL (reference sequence). The length of the CDR3 is 16 residues. CDR3 protein: CASSQETLGVAGELFF. The CDR3 DNA reads as TGTGCCAGCAGCCAAGAGACACTAGGGGTTGCCGGGGAGCTGTTTTTT.

The chain uses TRBV6-1 and TRBJ2-5; 7 bases map to TRBD2. The V segment lost 5 bases and the J segment 1 base; nucleotides outside the gene matches: 7. The germline CDR1 and CDR2 sequences are MNHNS and SASEGT. The CDR3 is 15 amino acids. The CDR3: CASSPYSGSQETQYF. The CDR3 DNA reads as TGTGCCAGCAGTCCGTATAGCGGGTCCCAAGAGACCCAGTACTTC.

V and J are TRBV30 and TRBJ2-1; tentatively, D is TRBD2 (6 bases). The CDR3 totals 16 residues. CDR1 is GTSNPN, CDR2 SVGIG, per germline (reference sequence). Trimming removed 5 bases at V and 0 bases at J, with 17 bases between. This chain's CDR3 is CAWGGSRAVSYNEQFF. CDR3 coding DNA: TGTGCCTGGGGGGGGTCAAGAGCAGTCTCCTACAATGAGCAGTTCTTC.

This clonotype was seen a few times. This chain joins TRBV20-1 and TRBJ2-5; D remains unclear. V lost 0 bases and J 3 bases, leaving 2 bases between the germline ends. The CDR3 sequence is 11 residues long. Germline loops: CDR1 DFQATT, CDR2 SNEGSKA (reference sequence). The CDR3 sequence is CSARDKETQYF. DNA of the CDR3: TGCAGTGCTAGAGATAAAGAGACCCAGTACTTC.

This clonotype has a handful of counts. The chain is built from TRBV24-1 and TRBJ2-2, with unresolved D. The V end was cut by 0 bases, the J end by 1 base, with 11 bases between. This CDR3 comprises 17 residues. Germline CDR1 is KGHDR and CDR2 is SFDVKD. The CDR3 protein is CATSDLVGFGNTGELFF. The CDR3 nucleotides are TGTGCCACCAGTGATTTGGTAGGGTTCGGGAACACCGGGGAGCTGTTTTTT.

J is TRBJ2-1 and V is TRBV3-1, with D uncertain. The CDR3 spans 13 residues. The germline V gene has CDR1 LGHDT and CDR2 YNNKEL (reference sequence). Trimming stripped 4 bases from V and 9 bases from J, with 13 bases between. The DNA for the CDR3 is TGTGCCAGCAGCCCGGGTTTTACGGGTGAGCAGTTCTTC. Its protein product is CASSPGFTGEQFF.